Listed here is a single T cell receptor (beta chain). Its antigen is unknown. This record belongs to a study of chemoradiotherapy in HPV16-positive cancers. Study-wide findings and caveats: For HPV16-positive patients, expanding HPV-responsive T cells associated with longer recurrence-free survival. Candidate HPV-specific clones and E7-related TCR motifs grew in tumor during treatment.

The assay was immunoSEQ multiplex PCR, and TCRdb's table has in-frame clones only and misses some. This table holds under 2,500 clones, around 66% found once. Germline-derived CDR1 and CDR2 are SGHNT and YYREEE (reference sequence). CDR3 length: 15 amino acids. V shed 4 bases and J 1 base; nucleotides not matched to a gene: 3. The rearrangement joins TRBV5-4 to TRBJ2-5; 11 nucleotides match TRBD2. Specimen collection occurred from a patient who underwent chemoradiotherapy. The source is a human donor with HPV-associated anogenital cancer. The CDR3 here is CASSPTSGTQETQYF. The DNA for the CDR3 is TGTGCCAGCAGCCCGACTAGCGGGACCCAAGAGACCCAGTACTTC.